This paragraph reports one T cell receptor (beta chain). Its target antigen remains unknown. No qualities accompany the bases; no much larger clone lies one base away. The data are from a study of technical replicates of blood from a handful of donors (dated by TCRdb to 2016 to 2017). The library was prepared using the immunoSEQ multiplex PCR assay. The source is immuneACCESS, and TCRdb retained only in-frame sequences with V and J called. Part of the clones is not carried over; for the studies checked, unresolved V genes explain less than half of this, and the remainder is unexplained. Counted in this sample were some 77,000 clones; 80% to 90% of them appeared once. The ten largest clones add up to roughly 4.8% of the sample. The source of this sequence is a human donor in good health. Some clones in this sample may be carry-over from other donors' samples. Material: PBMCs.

For the CDR3, the sequence is CASNYGPSVETQYF. The nucleotide sequence is TGTGCCAGCAACTATGGTCCTAGCGTAGAGACCCAGTACTTC. This receptor chain uses TRBV5-4 and TRBJ2-5; TRBD2 is a possible D gene, resting on 6 matching bases. The germline V gene (reference sequence) gives CDR1 as SGHNT and CDR2 as YYREEE. V is shortened by 6 bases, J by 4 bases, and the region joining them spans 16 bases. The CDR3, from cysteine to phenylalanine, totals 14 residues. This entry keeps only the CDR3 DNA: 42 bases, framed from base 1.